The next 2 T cell receptor beta chains were all read from a single sample in a study of blood T cell repertoires in COVID-19 (dated by TCRdb to 2020 to 2021). The library was prepared using the immunoSEQ multiplex PCR assay. TCRdb mirrors the immuneACCESS table, restricted to in-frame sequences. Some clones are absent from its copies; in checked studies, under half trace to an unresolved V gene, and the reason for the others is unknown. The sample data list fewer than 110,000 clones, and 89% of these were observed just once. The ten largest clones represent approximately 17% of the sample. The material sequenced was peripheral blood. These receptors came from an elderly woman in a cohort sampled during active COVID-19.

This chain connects TRBV24-1 to TRBJ2-3; 7 bases map to TRBD2. V was pared by 8 bases and J by 3 bases, with 4 bases of the junction left unmatched. CDR3 length: 13 residues. In germline, CDR1 is KGHDR, CDR2 SFDVKD. CDR3 DNA sequence: TGTGCCACCACCTTGGGGGGGACAGATACGCAGTATTTT. Protein: CATTLGGTDTQYF.

The genes are TRBV4-1 and TRBJ2-4; D perhaps matches TRBD2 (5 bases). Deletions cut 2 bases from V and 1 base from J, with 24 bases between. The V gene's germline CDR1 is MGHRA and CDR2 YSYEKL. The CDR3 contains 20 residues. The CDR3 spells CASSQSPGQPLASAKNIQYF. The CDR3 bases are TGCGCCAGCAGCCAATCTCCCGGCCAGCCCCTAGCTTCTGCCAAAAACATTCAGTACTTC.